This entry is about one T cell receptor (beta chain). The antigen is undetermined. The CDR3 totals 14 residues. V lost 0 bases and J lost 5, with 10 bases in between. The V gene's germline CDR1 is SNHLY and CDR2 FYNNEI. The sample comes from a study of identical twins. Study conclusions and caveats: Not following the same donors, the study drew its conclusions from cross-sectional statistical analysis.

cDNA molecules carried unique molecular identifiers, and template switching added a universal primer site. TCRdb reanalysed the 5' RACE reads using MiXCR and keeps one entry per CDR3 protein. Among around 470,000 distinct CDR3 sequences listed, 14% were seen once. These sequences were also reported in another study, on yellow fever vaccine responses in identical twins.

The material sequenced was CD4+ T cells sorted from blood. This clonotype was sampled from a woman aged 18-30 years in good health. V usage is TRBV2 and J usage is TRBJ2-5; possibly TRBD1 or TRBD2 for D (6 bases each). The chain's CDR3 is CASSEAGGRETQYF. CDR3 sequence (DNA): TGTGCCAGCAGTGAAGCAGGGGGGAGGGAGACCCAGTACTTC.